This TCR beta chain stems from a study of blood T cell repertoires in COVID-19 (dated by TCRdb to 2019 to 2021). At the level of the whole study: Samples covering the acute and convalescent phases of COVID-19 were provided by collaborators in the United States, Italy and Spain. Sample metadata almost always included a de-identified subject ID, COVID-19 status, age in years and sex. The repertoires were made available in a free public database intended to serve as a resource for research on the immune response to SARS-CoV-2. The prospective study material was composed of cDNA or gDNA derived from T cells, B-cell-depleted T cells, or PBMCs. Subjects who had been exposed to COVID-19, were actively infected with it, or had recovered from it provided the deeply sampled blood TCRbeta repertoires that made up the dataset. The samples were drawn from the first 160 participants of the ongoing ImmuneRACE study and from 1,254 subjects provided by 6 global collaborators. Where available, HLA class I and class II types were taken from metadata supplied by the sample provider and were not determined by assay-based typing. General conclusions and limits of the study: The amount of clinical and demographic metadata varied by source and participant and was provided uncurated.

The immunoSEQ Assay, a bias-controlled multiplex PCR, was used to amplify TCRbeta CDR3 regions from genomic DNA. The authors' analysis ran thus. The number of nucleated cells in each sample was estimated by amplification of reference gene primers within the assay. To quantify the absolute abundance of each unique TCRbeta CDR3 rearrangement, sequence reads were collapsed and filtered. For each sample, productive Simpson clonality was calculated by taking the square root of Simpson's diversity index across productive rearrangements. In TCRdb, the immuneACCESS table is reduced to in-frame sequences with V and J assigned. These tables do not hold every clone; where another copy was compared, an unresolved V gene accounts for under half, and the others remain unexplained. That table is the source of V, J and clone size, and D and trimming were worked out from the DNA. Present in this sample are about 130,000 clones, around 85% of which were seen just once. The biggest ten clones account for around 4.1% of the sample.

CDR1 is given as SGHTA and CDR2 as FQGNSA, both from the germline V gene. The junction shows trimming of 1 base on V and 2 bases on J, and the gene matches do not reach 16 bases of it. From the cysteine up to the phenylalanine, the CDR3 has a length of 19 residues. Only CDR3 DNA is held: 57 bases, read in frame from base 1. Concerning this clone: It lacks a known antigen. Base qualities were left out, and no much larger clone turns up one base away.

The collaborating institutions used their own protocols to collect whole blood in K2EDTA tubes. Collaborator samples were shipped for TCRbeta analysis as frozen whole blood, isolated PBMCs, or DNA extracted from either sample type. Sequenced: peripheral blood. Rearrangement joined TRBV7-2 to TRBJ2-7; TRBD2 matches 8 bases in the middle. The TCR originated in a human donor in a cohort sampled during active COVID-19. At the DNA level, the sequence is TGTGCCAGCAGCTTAGGGAGCGGGGGCCAACAAACATACGCCTACGAGCAGTACTTC. This yields the protein CASSLGSGGQQTYAYEQYF.